This T cell receptor beta chain was recorded in a study of blood T cell repertoires in COVID-19 (dated by TCRdb to about 2020). At the level of the whole study: Samples covering the acute and convalescent phases of COVID-19 were provided by collaborators in the United States, Italy and Spain. The sample metadata nearly always contained a de-identified subject ID, COVID-19 status, age in years and sex. The material from the prospective study consisted of cDNA or gDNA derived from T cells, B-cell-depleted T cells, or PBMCs. HLA class I and class II types, where available, came from metadata supplied by the sample provider rather than from assay-based typing. The dataset comprised deeply sampled blood TCRbeta repertoires from subjects exposed to, actively infected with, or recovered from COVID-19. The repertoires were made available in a free public database intended to serve as a resource for research on the immune response to SARS-CoV-2. The samples were drawn from two sources: the first 160 participants of the ongoing ImmuneRACE study, and over 1,000 subjects contributed by 6 global collaborators. The paper as a whole reports these results and caveats: Clinical and demographic metadata were provided uncurated, with the amount varying by source and participant.

The immunoSEQ Assay, a bias-controlled multiplex PCR, was used to amplify TCRbeta CDR3 regions from genomic DNA. As for the original processing: The number of nucleated cells in each sample was estimated by amplification of reference gene primers within the assay. To quantify the absolute abundance of each unique TCRbeta CDR3 rearrangement, sequence reads were collapsed and filtered. For each sample, productive Simpson clonality was calculated as the square root of Simpson's diversity index over productive rearrangements. This is the immuneACCESS table as TCRdb keeps it, with only in-frame sequences that have V and J called. A part of the clones is gone; compared with another copy, unresolved V genes explain less than half, and the rest is unexplained. That table gives V, J and clone size, and the DNA gave D and trimming. The sample table lists about 150,000 clones, approximately 88% of them with a count of one. The ten most abundant clones make up roughly 5% of the sample.

CDR1 and CDR2 are read off the germline V gene as SGHTA and FQGNSA. Taken from cysteine to phenylalanine, the CDR3 has 18 residues. CDR3 DNA only is kept here, 54 bases in frame from base 1. Trimming removed 1 base from V and 4 bases from J; the gene matches leave 7 bases unexplained. In the case of this clone: What antigen it recognizes has not been identified. The record has no base qualities; no much larger clone is one base away.

Enrolling through a virtual design, the prospective study's participants ranged in age from roughly 18 to 90 years and lived across roughly 23 United States geographic areas. Cohort assignment in the prospective study relied on participant-reported clinical history from a screening survey and a study questionnaire. A participant counted as exposed if, within 2 weeks of entering the study, that participant had been in contact with someone who had a PCR-confirmed or clinician-diagnosed COVID-19 case. Each participant in the prospective study had whole blood, serum and a nasopharyngeal or oropharyngeal swab collected by mobile phlebotomists. Additional blood draws and questionnaires over an approximately two-month period could optionally be provided by prospective study participants. Before DNA extraction, blood samples from the prospective study were shipped at room temperature or frozen.

The sample was PBMCs or T cells enriched from blood (not recorded which). This chain is built from TRBV7-2 and TRBJ2-1, and TRBD2 matches 13 of the central bases. The source of this sequence is a man aged 65 to 79 who had been exposed to COVID-19. The DNA sequence is TGTGCCAGCAGCTTAGTTCGACTAGCGGGAGGAAATTACAATGAGCAGTTCTTC. Its translation reads: CASSLVRLAGGNYNEQFF.